The 23 T cell receptor beta chains reported below all come from one sample, sequenced in a study of cytotoxic CD8 clonotypes in ibrutinib-treated CLL. Clones were sequenced by immunoSEQ multiplex PCR, and TCRdb holds only the in-frame ones, with some missing. The table includes tens of thousands of clones, 60% to 80% detected once. Sequences were derived from PBMCs, sampled after 12 months of ibrutinib treatment. All receptors derive from a human donor with chronic lymphocytic leukemia.

The chain has TRBV6-5 and TRBJ1-1, with D perhaps TRBD1 (5 bases). CDR1 and CDR2 from the germline V gene are MNHEY and SVGAGI. Trimming left V 6 bases short and J 0 bases short, with 8 bases between. The CDR3 spans 13 residues. The chain's CDR3 is CASSPTVNTEAFF. CDR3 in DNA: TGTGCCAGCAGCCCGACAGTGAACACTGAAGCTTTCTTT.

J is TRBJ2-3 and V is TRBV28, with D uncertain. The germline V gene has CDR1 MDHEN and CDR2 SYDVKM. The V and J ends lost 6 bases and 4 bases respectively, with 14 bases between them. This CDR3 spans 14 amino acids. The CDR3: CASSPRMGPDTQYF. Written as DNA, the CDR3 is TGTGCCAGCAGCCCTAGAATGGGCCCAGATACGCAGTATTTT. Variable domain in full (rest from reference TRBV28 and TRBJ2-3): DVKVTQSSRYLVKRTGEKVFLECVQDMDHENMFWYRQDPGLGLRLIYFSYDVKMKEKGDIPEGYSVSREKKERFSLILESASTNQTSMYLCASSPRMGPDTQYFGPGTRLTVL.

This clone was detected only once. This chain uses TRBV7-2 with TRBJ2-1, with D maybe TRBD1 (5 bases). Trimming pared 2 bases from V and 2 bases from J, leaving 10 bases between. Looked up from germline, CDR1 is SGHTA and CDR2 is FQGNSA. The CDR3 has 15 residues. The CDR3 is CASSLSQGPYNEQFF. The DNA for the CDR3 is TGTGCCAGCAGCTTATCGCAGGGCCCCTACAATGAGCAGTTCTTC.

This clone was observed once. The CDR3, as DNA: TGTGCCAGCAGTCCGCAGGGGGCCACAGATACGCAGTATTTT. It is translated as CASSPQGATDTQYF. The V gene is TRBV28, the J gene TRBJ2-3; 8 bases map to TRBD1. In germline, CDR1 is MDHEN, CDR2 SYDVKM. This CDR3 comprises 14 residues. V lost 5 bases and J lost 2; bases outside the gene matches: 3.

The chain has TRBV6-5 and TRBJ1-2; no clear D. Between the trimmed V and J ends, which lost 6 bases and 0 bases, there was a span of 8 bases. The CDR3 contains 13 residues. Germline lookup yields CDR1 MNHEY and CDR2 SVGAGI. The CDR3 nucleotides read TGTGCCAGCAGCCCCGGGACTAACTATGGCTACACCTTC. Translation: CASSPGTNYGYTF.

The chain has TRBV4-3 and TRBJ2-3; D gene unclear. CDR3 size: 15 residues. CDR1 is LGHNA, CDR2 YSLEER, per germline. V was cut by 0 bases and J by 5 bases, with 12 bases left in between. As DNA, the CDR3 is TGCGCCAGCAGCCAAGATCAGATCGAGGTAGATACGCAGTATTTT. Its protein is CASSQDQIEVDTQYF.

V usage is TRBV6-5 and J usage is TRBJ2-3, with D uncertain. The CDR3 is 15 amino acids. Germline V lookup: CDR1 MNHEY, CDR2 SVGAGI. The V and J ends lost 2 bases and 0 bases respectively, with 9 bases between them. DNA for the CDR3: TGTGCCAGCAGTTACAGAGCGCCTAGCACAGATACGCAGTATTTT. Its protein is CASSYRAPSTDTQYF.

The chain is built from TRBV5-1 and TRBJ1-2; 7 nucleotides line up with TRBD1. The V segment lost 4 bases and the J segment 4 bases; nucleotides outside the gene matches: 7. From germline, CDR1 is SGHRS and CDR2 YFSETQ. CDR3 length equals 14 residues. CDR3 sequence reads: CASSPGGFGYGYTF. In nucleotides, the CDR3 is TGCGCCAGCAGCCCAGGGGGTTTCGGCTATGGCTACACCTTC.

This sequence joins TRBV6-5 and TRBJ1-1; TRBD1 agrees at 8 bases. V lost 4 bases, J lost 12 bases, and 10 bases stayed unmatched. Looked up from germline, CDR1 is MNHEY and CDR2 is SVGAGI. The CDR3 runs 13 residues. The CDR3 region is CASSSLDRGETFF. CDR3 bases: TGTGCCAGCAGTTCACTAGACAGGGGAGAGACTTTCTTT.

This sequence joins TRBV7-2 and TRBJ2-7; D possibly corresponds to TRBD2 (5 bases). Germline V gene lookup returns CDR1 SGHTA and CDR2 FQGNSA. This CDR3 region has 12 residues. Trimming took off 4 bases at V and 5 bases at J, with 9 bases between the two ends. DNA of the CDR3: TGTGCCAGCAGCTCCCACGGGGACGAGCAGTACTTC. Amino acid sequence: CASSSHGDEQYF.

This clone showed up just a few times. The chain is built from TRBV11-2 and TRBJ1-3; D call uncertain. From germline, CDR1 is SGHAT and CDR2 FQNNGV. Trimming left V 7 bases short and J 0 bases short, with 13 bases between. The CDR3 has 15 amino acids. This chain's CDR3 is CASTRWKSSGNTIYF. The CDR3 nucleotides are TGTGCCAGCACCCGGTGGAAATCCTCTGGAAACACCATATATTTT.

The genes are TRBV15 and TRBJ2-1; possibly TRBD1 for D (5 bases). Germline-derived CDR1 and CDR2 are LNHNV and YYDKDF (reference sequence). This CDR3 region has 14 residues. The V end was cut by 4 bases, the J end by 6 bases, with 13 bases between. The CDR3 bases are TGTGCCACCAGCAAGGACACGGCTGGCAATGAGCAGTTCTTC. It codes for CATSKDTAGNEQFF.

The V call is TRBV30, the J call TRBJ2-5, with 8 bases that match TRBD2. The CDR3 is 13 amino acids. The germline CDR1 and CDR2 sequences are GTSNPN and SVGIG (reference sequence). Losses at the gene ends were 7 bases for V and 5 bases for J; bases not matched to a gene: 9. This CDR3 reads CASKLSGGETQYF. The DNA of the CDR3 is TGTGCCTCGAAGCTGTCGGGAGGGGAGACCCAGTACTTC.

The V and J genes are TRBV13 and TRBJ1-1; no definite D call. The V and J ends lost 5 bases and 0 bases respectively, with 13 bases between them. Germline V lookup: CDR1 PRHDT, CDR2 FYEKMQ (reference sequence). The CDR3 is made up of 15 amino acids. The CDR3 spells CASSLRRPMNTEAFF. CDR3 DNA sequence: TGTGCCAGCAGCCTGCGACGGCCGATGAACACTGAAGCTTTCTTT. Looking up the rest from reference TRBV13 and TRBJ1-1 gives the full variable domain: AAGVIQSPRHLIKEKRETATLKCYPIPRHDTVYWYQQGPGQDPQFLISFYEKMQSDKGSIPDRFSAQQFSDYHSELNMSSLELGDSALYFCASSLRRPMNTEAFFGQGTRLTVV.

The rearrangement joins TRBV29-1 to TRBJ2-7; D perhaps matches TRBD2 (6 bases). The CDR3 runs to 13 residues. The germline CDR1 and CDR2 sequences are SQVTM and ANQGSEA. V was cut by 5 bases and J by 2 bases, with 13 bases left in between. The CDR3 nucleotides read TGCAGCGTTCGGAGGGACGGTACCTACGAGCAGTACTTC. Its translation is CSVRRDGTYEQYF.

A few counts support this clone. The chain uses TRBV7-6 and TRBJ2-1; D not resolved. The CDR3 runs to 9 residues. The germline V gene has CDR1 SGHVS and CDR2 FNYEAQ. V was clipped by 1 base and J by 14 bases, with 3 bases between them. CDR3 sequence (DNA): TGTGCCAGCAGCTTAGGCGAGTTCTTC. Translated: CASSLGEFF.

The chain is built from TRBV6-1 and TRBJ1-3; perhaps TRBD1 as D (5 bases). This CDR3 comprises 14 residues. V lost 8 bases and J lost 2, with 13 bases in between. The germline V gene has CDR1 MNHNS and CDR2 SASEGT. CDR3 sequence: CASRSGSAGNTIYF. Here the CDR3 DNA reads TGTGCCAGCCGTTCAGGGTCAGCTGGAAACACCATATATTTT.

The V call is TRBV5-1, the J call TRBJ1-1, with TRBD1 as a possible D gene (5 bases). The V end was cut by 0 bases, the J end by 0 bases, with 12 bases between. There are 16 residues in the CDR3. The germline V gene has CDR1 SGHRS and CDR2 YFSETQ. The CDR3 DNA follows: TGCGCCAGCAGCTTGGCACCCAGGGAACTGAACACTGAAGCTTTCTTT. Residues: CASSLAPRELNTEAFF.

CDR3 sequence reads: CASSVGGGVQETQYF. CDR3 DNA sequence: TGTGCCAGCAGCGTTGGGGGCGGGGTTCAAGAGACCCAGTACTTC. This chain links TRBV9 with TRBJ2-5, with D possibly being TRBD1 or TRBD2 (6 bases each). Trimming stripped 2 bases from V and 2 bases from J, with 13 bases between. In germline, CDR1 is SGDLS, CDR2 YYNGEE. This CDR3 region has 15 residues.

J is TRBJ2-1 and V is TRBV5-4; a possible D gene is TRBD2 (5 bases). This CDR3 is built from 14 residues. Germline loops: CDR1 SGHNT, CDR2 YYREEE (reference sequence). V was cut by 6 bases and J by 2 bases, with 12 bases left in between. The CDR3 DNA is TGTGCCAGCATCCCAGCGGTCGCCTACAATGAGCAGTTCTTC. It encodes CASIPAVAYNEQFF.

The chain recombines TRBV15 with TRBJ2-3, with TRBD1 identical over 8 bases. Losses at the gene ends were 8 bases for V and 2 bases for J; bases not matched to a gene: 6. This CDR3 is built from 14 residues. Germline CDR1 is LNHNV and CDR2 is YYDKDF (reference sequence). This CDR3 is CATLPGQDTDTQYF. In DNA form, the CDR3 reads TGTGCCACCCTACCGGGACAGGACACAGATACGCAGTATTTT.

Only a few counts were recorded for this clone. This chain uses TRBV28 with TRBJ2-7; 9 positions agree with TRBD1. Trimming removed 6 bases from V and 6 bases from J; junction bases left unmatched: 9. Germline V gene sequence: CDR1 MDHEN, CDR2 SYDVKM. The CDR3 is 14 residues long. CDR3 DNA: TGTGCCAGCAGCACCACAGGGGGCTCAGCCGAGCAGTACTTC. The encoded protein is CASSTTGGSAEQYF.

The chain recombines TRBV2 with TRBJ2-7; D ambiguous. The CDR3 sequence is 15 residues long. Trimming took 2 bases from V and 0 from J, leaving 11 bases between them. Germline loops: CDR1 SNHLY, CDR2 FYNNEI. The CDR3 protein is CASSETLGRSYEQYF. CDR3 coding DNA: TGTGCCAGCAGTGAAACGCTGGGTCGCTCCTACGAGCAGTACTTC.